This T cell receptor beta chain was observed in a study of untreated major depressive disorder. Sequencing was performed with immunoSEQ multiplex PCR; in TCRdb, only in-frame clones are kept and a portion is missing. The table lists 20,000 to 25,000 clones, around 92% of them singletons. The germline V gene has CDR1 MGHRA and CDR2 YSYEKL. V shed 2 bases and J 2 bases; nucleotides not matched to a gene: 8. The CDR3 consists of 16 residues. Study results and caveats: Generalizability is limited by the comparatively small study sample.

Concerning this clone: Its antigen is currently unknown.

The donors were all European-descended. Around 94% CD4+ purity was typical by flow cytometry. The sequence derives from a woman in her thirties or forties in good health. The J gene is TRBJ2-5, the V gene TRBV4-1; 7 bases fit TRBD1. The sample was CD4+ T cells from PBMCs. In DNA, the CDR3 is TGCGCCAGCAGCCAACACCTGACAGGGATTCAAGAGACCCAGTACTTC. This gives the protein CASSQHLTGIQETQYF.